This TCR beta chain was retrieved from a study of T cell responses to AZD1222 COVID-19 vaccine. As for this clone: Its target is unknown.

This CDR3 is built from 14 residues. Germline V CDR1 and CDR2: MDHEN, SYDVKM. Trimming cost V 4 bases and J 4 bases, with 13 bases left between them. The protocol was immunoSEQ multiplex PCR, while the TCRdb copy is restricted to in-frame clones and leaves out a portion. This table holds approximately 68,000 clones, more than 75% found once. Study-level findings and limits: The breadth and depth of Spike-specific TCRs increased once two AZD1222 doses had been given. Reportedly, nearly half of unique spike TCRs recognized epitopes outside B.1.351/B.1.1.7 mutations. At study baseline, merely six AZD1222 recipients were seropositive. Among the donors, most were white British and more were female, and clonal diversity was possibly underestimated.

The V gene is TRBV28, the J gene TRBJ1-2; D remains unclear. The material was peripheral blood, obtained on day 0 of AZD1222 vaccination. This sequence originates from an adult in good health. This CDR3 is CASSSRKATYGYTF. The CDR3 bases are TGTGCCAGCAGTTCGCGCAAGGCTACCTATGGCTACACCTTC.